This T cell receptor (beta chain) is drawn from a study of patients and donors after allogeneic stem cell transplantation. This clonotype was recorded at least ten times. A single record per CDR3 protein comes from TCRdb applying MiXCR to the RT-PCR reads. The sample lists about 230,000 distinct CDR3 sequences; roughly an eighth were seen once. The origin of this receptor is a human donor who was either an allogeneic HSCT recipient or a stem cell or donor lymphocyte infusion donor (not recorded which). It is not recorded whose cells these are; they may come from a transplant donor. Sequenced sample: blood, either unsorted or a sorted T cell fraction (not recorded which).

CDR3 sequence reads: CASSGQGGSKGYTF. CDR3 bases: TGTGCCAGCAGTGGACAGGGGGGCAGTAAAGGCTACACCTTC. The chain has TRBV6-1 and TRBJ1-2, with TRBD1 identical over 9 bases. Germline V gives CDR1 MNHNS, CDR2 SASEGT. Trimming took 4 bases from V and 8 from J; bases not matched to a gene: 8. The length of the CDR3 is 14 residues.